This T cell receptor (beta chain) was captured in a study of early T cells in non-severe SARS-CoV-2 infection. The V end lost 2 bases, the J end lost 5 bases, and 21 bases lay between the germline ends. The CDR3 totals 17 residues. The germline V gene encodes CDR1 SGHTA and CDR2 FQGNSA. As part of library construction, unique molecular identifiers were attached to individual cDNA molecules. MiXCR, run by TCRdb on the 5' RACE reads, gives a single entry per CDR3 protein. This sample has some 75,000 distinct CDR3 sequences, with 12% to 15% found just once. The origin of this receptor is an adult who was a healthcare worker with PCR-confirmed SARS-CoV-2 infection or an uninfected control (not recorded which). The chain recombines TRBV7-2 with TRBJ1-1; possibly TRBD1 for D (5 bases). Sequenced material: whole blood. The CDR3 DNA reads as TGTGCCAGCAGCTTATTTCTCGGCGGGCAGGGAGGTACTGAAGCTTTCTTT. Its translation: CASSLFLGGQGGTEAFF.